These 20 T cell receptor beta chains originate from one sample sequenced in a study of HIV-infected children after antiretroviral therapy interruption. RNA-based 3' RACE libraries used unique molecular identifiers. TCRdb re-analysed the 3' RACE reads in MiXCR, keeping a single row per CDR3 protein. Of 90,000 or so distinct CDR3 sequences detected, roughly 6.4% appear once; the ten largest clones hold roughly 1%. Treatment here: PENTA 11 planned treatment interruption arm or continuous ART arm. This specimen was CD45RA+ CD4+ T cells from PBMCs, pooled from several time points, taken from a donor given antiretroviral therapy, either interrupted or continuous. As for subset: naive CD4+ CD45RA+ CD45RO- T cells. Receptor source: a pool of human donors with HIV.

This clonotype showed up just a few times. The chain joins TRBV5-8 to TRBJ2-7; D is unclear. The germline gives CDR1 SGHTS, CDR2 YDEGEE. V was trimmed by 4 bases and J by 2 bases, leaving 7 bases between them. This CDR3 has 12 amino acids. In DNA, the CDR3 is TGTGCCAGCAGCCCGCACCCCTACGAGCAGTACTTC. Its translation is CASSPHPYEQYF.

This clonotype has at least ten counts. V is TRBV12-3 or TRBV12-4 and J is TRBJ1-1, with 11 positions matching TRBD1. Unmatched junction bases numbered 2, after V lost 7 bases and J lost 1 base. This CDR3 region has 14 residues. The CDR3 nucleotides are TGTGCCAGCAAGGGGACAGGGGGGAACACTGAAGCTTTCTTT. It translates to CASKGTGGNTEAFF.

This clonotype occurred a few times. The rearrangement joins TRBV28 to TRBJ2-7, with TRBD1 matching over 9 bases. This CDR3 has 15 amino acids. The V and J ends lost 7 bases and 9 bases, in that order; junction bases with no gene match: 16. Per the germline V gene, CDR1 is MDHEN and CDR2 is SYDVKM. The CDR3 loop reads CASNKPQGAKRRQYF. For the CDR3, the DNA is TGTGCCAGCAATAAACCACAGGGGGCAAAAAGGAGGCAGTACTTC.

This clonotype occurred many times. The gene calls are TRBV19 and TRBJ2-3, with a weak D call TRBD2 (5 bases). Between the trimmed V and J ends, which lost 5 bases and 0 bases, there was a span of 15 bases. The germline CDR1 and CDR2 sequences are LNHDA and SQIVND (reference sequence). The CDR3 has 16 residues. The CDR3 region is CASSPPDFYSTDTQYF. The CDR3, as DNA: TGTGCCAGTAGTCCCCCGGACTTCTATAGCACAGATACGCAGTATTTT. Full variable domain (outside the CDR3, taken from reference TRBV19 and TRBJ2-3): DGGITQSPKYLFRKEGQNVTLSCEQNLNHDAMYWYRQDPGQGLRLIYYSQIVNDFQKGDIAEGYSVSREKKESFPLTVTSAQKNPTAFYLCASSPPDFYSTDTQYFGPGTRLTVL.

V gene TRBV19 combines with J gene TRBJ2-4; D remains unclear. Trimming took off 7 bases at V and 0 bases at J, with 16 bases between the two ends. Per the germline V gene, CDR1 is LNHDA and CDR2 is SQIVND (reference sequence). The CDR3 consists of 16 residues. CDR3 sequence reads: CASTTSAVGAKNIQYF. CDR3 nucleotides: TGTGCCAGTACCACCAGCGCGGTCGGAGCCAAAAACATTCAGTACTTC.

The chain has TRBV5-6 and TRBJ2-6; no clear D gene. Per the germline V gene, CDR1 is SGHDT and CDR2 is YYEEEE. V dropped 4 bases and J dropped 1 base, with 9 bases sitting between them. The CDR3 spans 15 residues. CDR3 amino acids: CASSPRPSGANVLTF. The CDR3 DNA follows: TGTGCCAGCAGCCCCCGGCCTTCTGGGGCCAACGTCCTGACTTTC.

The sample holds many counts of this clonotype. The rearrangement uses TRBV10-3 and TRBJ1-1; 9 nucleotides match TRBD1. Germline-derived CDR1 and CDR2 are ENHRY and SYGVKD. J lost 0 bases, V lost 2 bases, and 7 bases had no gene match. The CDR3 has 17 residues. The CDR3 DNA reads TGTGCCATCAGTGAGGACAGGGGGTTTTTCATGAACACTGAAGCTTTCTTT. It specifies CAISEDRGFFMNTEAFF.

This clonotype was observed many times. This chain uses TRBV19 with TRBJ2-7, with D possibly TRBD1 on 7 matching bases. The CDR3 spans 12 residues. CDR1 is LNHDA, CDR2 SQIVND, per germline (reference sequence). Trimming pared 6 bases from V and 6 bases from J, leaving 12 bases between. The CDR3 loop is CASRQGRSEQYF. The CDR3 nucleotides are TGTGCCAGTAGACAGGGGAGGTCCGAGCAGTACTTC. The full variable domain, with the rest looked up from reference TRBV19 and TRBJ2-7, is DGGITQSPKYLFRKEGQNVTLSCEQNLNHDAMYWYRQDPGQGLRLIYYSQIVNDFQKGDIAEGYSVSREKKESFPLTVTSAQKNPTAFYLCASRQGRSEQYFGPGTRLTVT.

The chain combines TRBV5-1 with TRBJ2-5; 9 bases align to TRBD1. There are 14 residues in the CDR3. The germline gives CDR1 SGHRS, CDR2 YFSETQ. After removal of 7 bases from V and 5 bases from J, the junction contained 9 bases not matched to a gene. CDR3 sequence reads: CASQRTGAFETQYF. The CDR3 DNA follows: TGCGCCAGCCAACGGACAGGGGCGTTTGAGACCCAGTACTTC.

This clonotype occurred many times. The V and J genes are TRBV27 and TRBJ1-2; 7 bases agree with TRBD1. Germline CDR1 is MNHEY and CDR2 is SMNVEV (reference sequence). The CDR3 runs 14 residues. The V segment lost 5 bases and the J segment 6 bases; nucleotides outside the gene matches: 9. This chain's CDR3 is CASSPLDRIHGYTF. The CDR3 nucleotides are TGTGCCAGCAGTCCCCTGGACAGGATACATGGCTACACCTTC.

The gene calls are TRBV6-2 or TRBV6-3 and TRBJ2-7; D may be TRBD1 (6 bases). The length of the CDR3 is 15 residues. CDR1 and CDR2 from the germline V gene are MNHEY and SVGEGT. V gave up 0 bases and J gave up 3 bases, with 12 bases separating them. Written as DNA, the CDR3 is TGTGCCAGCAGTTACTCTGCGGACAGCTACTACGAGCAGTACTTC. The encoded protein is CASSYSADSYYEQYF.

The rearrangement joins TRBV4-1 to TRBJ2-5; TRBD1 matches 11 bases. The J segment lost 5 bases and the V segment lost 0 bases, leaving 5 bases of the junction unmatched. Germline V gives CDR1 MGHRA, CDR2 YSYEKL. The CDR3 has 16 residues. The DNA for the CDR3 is TGCGCCAGCAGCCAAGAACGGACAGGGGGCGGTGAGACCCAGTACTTC. Amino acids: CASSQERTGGGETQYF.

This clonotype occurred a few times. CDR3 nucleotide sequence: TGTGCCAGCAACCTTCCGGGACAGGGCTTCTTTGGTGAGCAGTTCTTC. Translation: CASNLPGQGFFGEQFF. V usage is TRBV6-1 and J usage is TRBJ2-1, with 9 nucleotides matching TRBD1. Germline loops: CDR1 MNHNS, CDR2 SASEGT. Trimming cost V 7 bases and J 9 bases; bases outside gene matches: 16. There are 16 residues in the CDR3.

This clonotype occurred many times. The V and J genes are TRBV2 and TRBJ2-4; D possibly corresponds to TRBD2 (6 bases). Trimming shortened V by 6 bases and J by 0 bases, and 12 bases separated the two germline ends. The germline V gene encodes CDR1 SNHLY and CDR2 FYNNEI. This CDR3 contains 15 residues. Here the CDR3 reads CASRDYPLAKNIQYF. CDR3 nucleotide sequence: TGTGCCAGCAGGGACTACCCGCTAGCCAAAAACATTCAGTACTTC.

In its sample, this clonotype was seen many times. The V gene is TRBV20-1, the J gene TRBJ2-3, with a tentative D call TRBD2 (6 bases). Germline V gene sequence: CDR1 DFQATT, CDR2 SNEGSKA (reference sequence). V lost 5 bases and J lost 6, with 27 bases in between. The CDR3 is 17 amino acids. CDR3 protein: CSAEGSLGRDHRDTQYF. The DNA for the CDR3 is TGCAGTGCTGAGGGGAGCCTGGGGCGGGACCACCGGGATACGCAGTATTTT.

Many counts were recorded for this clonotype. This chain uses TRBV7-3 with TRBJ2-5; 16 bases fit TRBD2. The length of the CDR3 is 17 residues. With 4 bases clipped from V and 5 bases from J, the junction kept 7 bases outside the gene matches. The germline V gene encodes CDR1 SGHTA and CDR2 FQGTGA. The CDR3 DNA reads TGTGCCAGCAGCTGGGGACTAGCGGGAGGGATGAAGGAGACCCAGTACTTC. Translated: CASSWGLAGGMKETQYF.

This clonotype occurred many times. This chain connects TRBV12-3 or TRBV12-4 to TRBJ2-6; D is ambiguous. V lost 2 bases to trimming and J lost 0 bases, with 11 bases between them. The CDR3 has 17 amino acids. This chain's CDR3 is CASSLLGVFSGANVLTF. DNA of the CDR3: TGTGCCAGCAGTTTACTTGGCGTCTTCTCTGGGGCCAACGTCCTGACTTTC.

This clonotype has only a few counts. V and J are TRBV12-5 and TRBJ1-5; no firm D call. The CDR3 has 14 residues. Germline V gene data show CDR1 as LGHNT and CDR2 as FRNRAP. V was trimmed by 2 bases and J by 2 bases, leaving 7 bases between them. This CDR3 is CASGLSPGNQPQHF. CDR3 sequence (DNA): TGTGCTAGTGGTTTGTCACCAGGCAATCAGCCCCAGCATTTT.

The sample holds a few counts of this clonotype. The J gene is TRBJ2-5, the V gene TRBV5-1; D is possibly TRBD1 or TRBD2 (5 bases each). There are 16 residues in the CDR3. Per the germline V gene, CDR1 is SGHRS and CDR2 is YFSETQ. Trimming shortened V by 3 bases and J by 0 bases, and 15 bases separated the two germline ends. The CDR3 sequence is CASSSGPFLYQETQYF. DNA for the CDR3: TGCGCCAGCAGCTCGGGACCGTTTTTGTACCAAGAGACCCAGTACTTC.

This clonotype was seen many times. The rearrangement joins TRBV19 to TRBJ2-2; no clear D gene. This CDR3 contains 13 residues. V was clipped by 1 base and J by 6 bases, with 6 bases between them. CDR1 is LNHDA and CDR2 is SQIVND in the germline V gene (reference sequence). The CDR3 DNA is TGTGCCAGTAGTATAGGGAGACCCGGGGAGCTGTTTTTT. Translated: CASSIGRPGELFF. Using reference TRBV19 and TRBJ2-2 for the parts outside the CDR3, the full variable domain is DGGITQSPKYLFRKEGQNVTLSCEQNLNHDAMYWYRQDPGQGLRLIYYSQIVNDFQKGDIAEGYSVSREKKESFPLTVTSAQKNPTAFYLCASSIGRPGELFFGEGSRLTVL.